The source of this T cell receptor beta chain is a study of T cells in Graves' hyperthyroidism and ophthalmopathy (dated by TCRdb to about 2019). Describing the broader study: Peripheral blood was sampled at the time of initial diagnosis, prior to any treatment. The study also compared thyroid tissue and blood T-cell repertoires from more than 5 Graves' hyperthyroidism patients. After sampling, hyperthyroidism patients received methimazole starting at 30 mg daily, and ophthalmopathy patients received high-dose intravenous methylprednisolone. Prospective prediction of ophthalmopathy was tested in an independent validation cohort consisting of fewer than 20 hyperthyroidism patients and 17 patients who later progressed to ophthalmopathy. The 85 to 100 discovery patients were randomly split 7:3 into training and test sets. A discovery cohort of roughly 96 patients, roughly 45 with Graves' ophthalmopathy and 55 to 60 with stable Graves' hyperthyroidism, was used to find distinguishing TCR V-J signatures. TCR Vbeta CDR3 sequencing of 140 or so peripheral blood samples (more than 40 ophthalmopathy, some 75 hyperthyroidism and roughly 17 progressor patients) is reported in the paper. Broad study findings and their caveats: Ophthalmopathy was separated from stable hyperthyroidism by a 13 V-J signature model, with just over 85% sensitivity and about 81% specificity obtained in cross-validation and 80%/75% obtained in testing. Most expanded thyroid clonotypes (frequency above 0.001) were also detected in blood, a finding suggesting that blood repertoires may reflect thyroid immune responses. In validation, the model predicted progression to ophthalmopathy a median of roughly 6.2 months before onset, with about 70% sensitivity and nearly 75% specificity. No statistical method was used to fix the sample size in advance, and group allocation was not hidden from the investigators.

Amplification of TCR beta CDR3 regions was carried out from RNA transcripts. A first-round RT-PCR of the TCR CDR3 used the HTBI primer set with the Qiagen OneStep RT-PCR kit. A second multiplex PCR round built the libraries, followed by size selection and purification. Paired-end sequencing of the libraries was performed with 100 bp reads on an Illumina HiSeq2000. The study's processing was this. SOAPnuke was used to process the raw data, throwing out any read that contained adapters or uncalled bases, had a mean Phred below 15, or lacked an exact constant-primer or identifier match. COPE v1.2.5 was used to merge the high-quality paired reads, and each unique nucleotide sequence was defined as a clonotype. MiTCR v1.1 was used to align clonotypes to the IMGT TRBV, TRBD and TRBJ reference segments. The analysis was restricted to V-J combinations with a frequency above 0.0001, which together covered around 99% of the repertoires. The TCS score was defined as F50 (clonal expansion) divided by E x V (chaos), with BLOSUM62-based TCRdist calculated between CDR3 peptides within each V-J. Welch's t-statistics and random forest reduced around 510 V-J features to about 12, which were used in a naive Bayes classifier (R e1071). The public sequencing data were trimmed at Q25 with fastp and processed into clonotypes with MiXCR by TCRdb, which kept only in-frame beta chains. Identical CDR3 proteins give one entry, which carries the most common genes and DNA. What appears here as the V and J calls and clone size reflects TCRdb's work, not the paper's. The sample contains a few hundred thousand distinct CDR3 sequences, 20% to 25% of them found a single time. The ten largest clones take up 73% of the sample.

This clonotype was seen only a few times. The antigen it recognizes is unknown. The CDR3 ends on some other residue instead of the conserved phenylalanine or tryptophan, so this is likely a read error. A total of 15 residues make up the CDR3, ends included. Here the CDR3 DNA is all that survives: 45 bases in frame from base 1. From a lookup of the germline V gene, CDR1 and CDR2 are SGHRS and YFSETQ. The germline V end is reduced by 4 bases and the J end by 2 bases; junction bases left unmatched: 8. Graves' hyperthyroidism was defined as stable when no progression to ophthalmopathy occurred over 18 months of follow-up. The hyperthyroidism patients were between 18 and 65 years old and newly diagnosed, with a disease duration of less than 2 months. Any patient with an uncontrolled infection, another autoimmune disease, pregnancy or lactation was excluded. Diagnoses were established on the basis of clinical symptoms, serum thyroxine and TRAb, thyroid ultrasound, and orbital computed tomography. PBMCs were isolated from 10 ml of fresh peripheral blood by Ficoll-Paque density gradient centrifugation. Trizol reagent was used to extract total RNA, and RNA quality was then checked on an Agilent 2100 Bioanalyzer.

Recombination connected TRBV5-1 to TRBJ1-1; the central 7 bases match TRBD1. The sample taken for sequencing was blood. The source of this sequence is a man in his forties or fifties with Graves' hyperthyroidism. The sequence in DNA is TGCGCCAGCAGCCCTCAGGGGGGTTCCAACACTGAAGCTTTCTCT. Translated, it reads CASSPQGGSNTEAFS.